The 30 T cell receptor beta chains below come from one sample, sequenced in a study of technical replicates of blood from several donors (dated by TCRdb to 2017 to 2019). Libraries were made using the immunoSEQ multiplex PCR assay. As stored in TCRdb, this immuneACCESS dataset retains in-frame rearrangements with V and J assigned. A fraction of the clones does not appear; measured against another copy, unresolved V genes explain less than half of the discrepancy, and the remainder lacks a known reason. For this sample the table gives around 13,000 clones, of which 70% to 80% were detected only once. Of the sample, 12% is held by the ten largest clones. The sequenced sample was PBMCs. The receptors derive from a human donor in good health.

This clone has only one observation. In DNA form, the CDR3 reads TGTGCCAGCAGTTTAGTGGGACAGGGGGCGTTTTTTCAGCCCCAGCATTTT. It translates to CASSLVGQGAFFQPQHF. This rearrangement joins TRBV28 to TRBJ1-5; 12 bases align to TRBD1. This CDR3 has 17 amino acids. J gave up 6 bases and V 2 bases, and 8 bases lay outside the gene matches. The germline V gene has CDR1 MDHEN and CDR2 SYDVKM.

This sequence joins TRBV6-9 and TRBJ1-5; D is perhaps TRBD1 (5 bases). Per germline, CDR1 MNHGY and CDR2 SVAAGI. The CDR3 contains 11 residues. V dropped 7 bases and J dropped 8 bases, with 9 bases sitting between them. The CDR3 spells CASTGFEPQHF. CDR3 DNA: TGTGCCAGCACAGGGTTTGAGCCCCAGCATTTT.

About this clone: One end of the junction fails to match germline, which may point to a read error. This chain links TRBV6-1 with TRBJ2-7; TRBD1 agrees at 8 bases. CDR1 MNHNS and CDR2 SASEGT come from the germline V gene. This CDR3 region has 15 residues. CDR3 region: CASSEGTGKIYEQYF. The DNA of the CDR3 is TGTGCCAGCAGCGAAGGGACAGGAAAAATCTACGAGCAGTACTTC.

The V gene is TRBV7-9, the J gene TRBJ1-1; D possibly corresponds to TRBD1 (6 bases). This CDR3 comprises 14 residues. The V end was cut by 5 bases, the J end by 4 bases, with 14 bases between. Germline loops: CDR1 SEHNR, CDR2 FQNEAQ (reference sequence). The CDR3 loop reads CASSTEGGGTEAFF. CDR3 sequence (DNA): TGTGCCAGCAGCACTGAGGGGGGGGGCACTGAAGCTTTCTTT.

This clone was detected only a few times. J is TRBJ2-7 and V is TRBV7-2, with 8 bases matching TRBD2. Unmatched junction bases numbered 13, after V lost 5 bases and J lost 7 bases. This CDR3 spans 15 amino acids. The germline V gene encodes CDR1 SGHTA and CDR2 FQGNSA. CDR3 protein: CASSLRLGTRGEQYF. The CDR3, as DNA: TGTGCCAGCAGCCTTAGACTGGGGACTAGGGGGGAGCAGTACTTC. Using reference TRBV7-2 and TRBJ2-7 for the parts outside the CDR3, the full variable domain is GAGVSQSPSNKVTEKGKDVELRCDPISGHTALYWYRQSLGQGLEFLIYFQGNSAPDKSGLPSDRFSAERTGGSVSTLTIQRTQQEDSAVYLCASSLRLGTRGEQYFGPGTRLTVT.

The rearrangement joins TRBV19 to TRBJ1-4; D is possibly TRBD1 (6 bases). The CDR3 covers 15 residues. The V and J ends lost 4 bases and 8 bases respectively, with 17 bases between them. Germline lookup yields CDR1 LNHDA and CDR2 SQIVND (reference sequence). CDR3: CASSRTRDTEEKLFF. Written as DNA, the CDR3 is TGTGCCAGTAGTAGAACCCGGGACACCGAAGAAAAACTGTTTTTT.

The chain is built from TRBV30 and TRBJ2-1; D is possibly TRBD1 (5 bases). The CDR3 totals 12 residues. V was shortened by 3 bases and J by 8 bases, with 11 bases between the two germline ends. CDR1 is GTSNPN, CDR2 SVGIG, per germline (reference sequence). The CDR3 region has the DNA TGTGCCTGGAGCGAGGACAAGCATGAGCAGTTCTTC. This codes for CAWSEDKHEQFF.

V and J are TRBV9 and TRBJ2-7; weak D call: TRBD2 (7 bases). This CDR3 comprises 15 residues. Looked up from germline, CDR1 is SGDLS and CDR2 is YYNGEE. Trimming left V 0 bases short and J 2 bases short, with 12 bases between. CDR3 coding DNA: TGTGCCAGCAGCGTAGAGTTAGGGGGGGCCTACGAGCAGTACTTC. Encoded protein: CASSVELGGAYEQYF. Full variable domain (remainder filled in from reference TRBV9 and TRBJ2-7): DSGVTQTPKHLITATGQRVTLRCSPRSGDLSVYWYQQSLDQGLQFLIQYYNGEERAKGNILERFSAQQFPDLHSELNLSSLELGDSALYFCASSVELGGAYEQYFGPGTRLTVT.

V usage is TRBV5-1 and J usage is TRBJ2-1; D perhaps matches TRBD2 (6 bases). V lost 4 bases and J lost 6, with 29 bases in between. This CDR3 contains 19 residues. The germline gives CDR1 SGHRS, CDR2 YFSETQ. For the CDR3, the DNA is TGCGCCAGCAGCCCTGGCGGTTTTAGGACTACCTCACACGCCAATGAGCAGTTCTTC. Its protein is CASSPGGFRTTSHANEQFF.

V is TRBV7-3 and J is TRBJ2-2, with 11 bases aligning to TRBD2. The CDR3 sequence is 19 residues long. V trimming: 5 bases; J trimming: 5 bases; junction bases outside the gene matches: 16. Germline CDR1 and CDR2: SGHTA and FQGTGA. The CDR3 sequence is CASSLKPLGTSGKTGELFF. CDR3 bases: TGTGCCAGCAGCCTAAAACCGCTCGGGACTAGCGGAAAGACCGGGGAGCTGTTTTTT.

CDR3 sequence reads: CASSPEGRSYEQYF. CDR3 in DNA: TGCGCCAGCAGCCCGGAGGGACGTTCCTACGAGCAGTACTTC. The V and J genes are TRBV5-1 and TRBJ2-7, with D possibly matching TRBD2 (6 bases). From germline, CDR1 is SGHRS and CDR2 YFSETQ. V lost 4 bases and J 1 base, leaving 12 bases between the germline ends. The CDR3 sequence is 14 residues long.

The genes are TRBV2 and TRBJ2-6, with D maybe TRBD2 (6 bases). The CDR3 has 13 amino acids. Germline-derived CDR1 and CDR2 are SNHLY and FYNNEI. Deletions cut 9 bases from V and 6 bases from J, with 12 bases between. The CDR3 DNA reads as TGTGCCAGTGGAGGGGATGAGGCCAACGTCCTGACTTTC. This translates into CASGGDEANVLTF.

J is TRBJ2-7 and V is TRBV28, with D possibly being TRBD1 (6 bases). The CDR3 runs to 16 residues. Deletions cut 1 base from V and 2 bases from J, with 15 bases between. The germline gives CDR1 MDHEN, CDR2 SYDVKM. CDR3 region: CASSLLGQFATYEQYF. The CDR3 DNA is TGTGCCAGCAGTTTATTAGGACAGTTCGCCACCTACGAGCAGTACTTC.

The CDR3 reads CASSLGGVNSYEQYF. CDR3 bases: TGCGCCAGCAGCTTGGGCGGCGTAAACTCCTACGAGCAGTACTTC. V gene TRBV5-1 combines with J gene TRBJ2-7; D is undetermined. The germline CDR1 and CDR2 sequences are SGHRS and YFSETQ. V lost 0 bases and J lost 0, with 10 bases in between. The CDR3 contains 15 residues.

The chain is built from TRBV5-1 and TRBJ2-7; 9 bases fit TRBD2. This CDR3 region has 14 residues. Per germline, CDR1 SGHRS and CDR2 YFSETQ. V lost 3 bases and J lost 4; bases outside the gene matches: 5. DNA for the CDR3: TGCGCCAGCAGCTACGCGGGAGGGCCTTACGAGCAGTACTTC. This translates into CASSYAGGPYEQYF.

This chain connects TRBV19 to TRBJ2-5; 7 bases match TRBD2. Looked up from germline, CDR1 is LNHDA and CDR2 is SQIVND (reference sequence). This CDR3 spans 15 amino acids. The ends lost 4 bases at V and 5 bases at J; junction bases unmatched: 10. The CDR3 spells CASSTGTTLGETQYF. CDR3 DNA sequence: TGTGCCAGTAGTACCGGGACTACTCTGGGGGAGACCCAGTACTTC.

The chain joins TRBV7-3 to TRBJ2-1; 7 nucleotides agree with TRBD2. The V segment lost 3 bases and the J segment 7 bases; nucleotides outside the gene matches: 9. The CDR3 is 15 residues long. The germline V gene encodes CDR1 SGHTA and CDR2 FQGTGA. CDR3 sequence reads: CASSLASGVLNEQFF. CDR3 in DNA: TGTGCCAGCAGCTTGGCTAGCGGAGTTTTGAATGAGCAGTTCTTC.

The rearrangement uses TRBV7-8 and TRBJ2-1, with 14 nucleotides matching TRBD2. The V and J ends lost 0 bases and 7 bases, in that order; junction bases with no gene match: 8. Germline lookup yields CDR1 SGHVS and CDR2 FQNEAQ. CDR3 size: 18 residues. The CDR3 sequence: CASSLALRLAGGRNEQFF. The CDR3 DNA sequence: TGTGCCAGCAGCTTAGCGCTCCGACTAGCGGGAGGGAGGAATGAGCAGTTCTTC.

V gene TRBV7-9 combines with J gene TRBJ1-3; TRBD1 might be the D (6 bases). The CDR3 length is 16 residues. CDR1 and CDR2 (germline): SEHNR, FQNEAQ (reference sequence). Trimming took off 5 bases at V and 0 bases at J, with 14 bases between the two ends. CDR3 residues: CASSMQLTGSGNTIYF. CDR3 DNA: TGTGCCAGCAGCATGCAACTGACAGGCTCTGGAAACACCATATATTTT.

CDR3 residues: CASSQGQTSSYNEQFF. The DNA of the CDR3 is TGTGCCAGCTCTCAAGGACAGACGAGCTCCTACAATGAGCAGTTCTTC. The chain carries TRBV18 and TRBJ2-1; D perhaps matches TRBD1 (6 bases). The CDR3 sequence is 16 residues long. Trimming stripped 6 bases from V and 0 bases from J, with 15 bases between. Looked up from germline, CDR1 is KGHSH and CDR2 is LQKENI.

V usage is TRBV5-1 and J usage is TRBJ1-4; 9 nucleotides agree with TRBD1. V lost 4 bases and J lost 8; bases outside the gene matches: 9. This CDR3 spans 15 amino acids. CDR1 and CDR2 from the germline V gene are SGHRS and YFSETQ. The DNA of the CDR3 is TGCGCCAGCAGCGGTGGACAGGGGATCGGAGAAAAACTGTTTTTT. Protein sequence: CASSGGQGIGEKLFF.

This clone was picked up a small number of times. The chain carries TRBV6-6 and TRBJ2-7; D gene unclear. This CDR3 comprises 13 residues. Looked up from germline, CDR1 is MNHNY and CDR2 is SVGAGI (reference sequence). The V end lost 6 bases, the J end lost 2 bases, and 11 bases lay between the germline ends. The CDR3 loop reads CASRRPNAYEQYF. In nucleotides, the CDR3 is TGTGCCAGCAGGCGCCCCAACGCCTACGAGCAGTACTTC.

The gene calls are TRBV27 and TRBJ2-5; 12 bases line up with TRBD2. Germline V gene data show CDR1 as MNHEY and CDR2 as SMNVEV (reference sequence). CDR3 length equals 16 residues. Trimming removed 7 bases from V and 1 base from J; junction bases left unmatched: 7. CDR3 DNA: TGTGCCAGCAATCCCTCGACTAGCGGGGGCCAAGAGACCCAGTACTTC. This codes for CASNPSTSGGQETQYF.

In its sample, this clone was seen once. V and J are TRBV7-6 and TRBJ2-3; possible D gene TRBD1, 6 bases. The V gene lost 1 base and the J gene lost 4 bases, with 9 bases spanning the gap. CDR1 is SGHVS and CDR2 is FNYEAQ in the germline V gene. There are 14 residues in the CDR3. CDR3 in DNA: TGTGCCAGCAGCTTAGTCAGGGGTTCAGATACGCAGTATTTT. Translating gives CASSLVRGSDTQYF.

A few counts support this clone. Mismatch with germline at one junction end may stem from a read error. The chain links TRBV2 to TRBJ1-4; D is perhaps TRBD1 (6 bases). The CDR3 is 15 residues long. CDR1 and CDR2 (germline): SNHLY, FYNNEI. The CDR3 loop is CASSEVGQGIEKLFF. DNA for the CDR3: TGTGCCAGCAGCGAAGTGGGTCAGGGGATTGAAAAACTGTTTTTT.

The chain employs TRBV28 and TRBJ2-7; TRBD1 matches 8 bases. The CDR3 spans 15 residues. Germline lookup yields CDR1 MDHEN and CDR2 SYDVKM. V was pared by 3 bases and J by 3 bases, with 7 bases of the junction left unmatched. The CDR3 loop is CASSLEDREVYEQYF. The CDR3, as DNA: TGTGCCAGCAGTTTGGAGGACAGGGAGGTCTACGAGCAGTACTTC.

The V and J genes are TRBV7-2 and TRBJ2-1; D ambiguous. Trimming stripped 5 bases from V and 5 bases from J, with 10 bases between. CDR3 size: 13 residues. CDR1 and CDR2 (germline): SGHTA, FQGNSA. Written as DNA, the CDR3 is TGTGCCAGCAGCCCTCCCCGAGACAATGAGCAGTTCTTC. Translating it yields CASSPPRDNEQFF.

This clone occurred once. This rearrangement joins TRBV6-1 to TRBJ1-5; D unclear. The V end lost 6 bases, the J end lost 3 bases, and 12 bases lay between the germline ends. This CDR3 is built from 14 residues. CDR1 is MNHNS and CDR2 is SASEGT in the germline V gene. CDR3 in amino acids: CASRGYYDNQPQHF. The CDR3 DNA sequence: TGTGCCAGCAGGGGCTATTACGACAATCAGCCCCAGCATTTT.

V and J are TRBV7-9 and TRBJ1-1, with 9 bases identical to TRBD1. Per germline, CDR1 SEHNR and CDR2 FQNEAQ (reference sequence). V was pared by 5 bases and J by 3 bases, with 4 bases of the junction left unmatched. The length of the CDR3 is 14 residues. CDR3 nucleotide sequence: TGTGCCAGCAGCCCTGGGACAGGGTACACTGAAGCTTTCTTT. As protein: CASSPGTGYTEAFF.

The genes are TRBV7-2 and TRBJ2-5; D gene unclear. Trimming took 0 bases from V and 1 from J, leaving 9 bases between them. Germline V CDR1 and CDR2: SGHTA, FQGNSA. The CDR3 extends over 15 amino acids. The CDR3 sequence: CASSLAARLQETQYF. CDR3 nucleotide sequence: TGTGCCAGCAGCTTAGCGGCCAGGCTCCAAGAGACCCAGTACTTC.